This T cell receptor beta chain appears in the sequencing data of a study of OX40 agonist ivuxolimab in advanced cancers. Here immunoSEQ multiplex PCR was the method, and the copy in TCRdb shows in-frame clones only, minus some. The data contain approximately 13,000 clones, over 75% of them singletons. Trimming shortened V by 4 bases and J by 4 bases, and 17 bases separated the two germline ends. The germline CDR1 and CDR2 sequences are SGDLS and YYNGEE. CDR3 size: 15 residues. A single count supports this clone. The clonotype originates from an adult with an advanced solid tumor such as melanoma, head and neck, liver or kidney cancer. The chain couples TRBV9 to TRBJ1-2, with D maybe TRBD1 (6 bases). This sample comprised CD4+ or CD8+ T cells sorted from blood, obtained in a trial of the OX40 agonist ivuxolimab. CDR3 in amino acids: CASSTTGYPFYGYTF. CDR3 bases: TGTGCCAGCAGCACCACAGGGTACCCCTTCTATGGCTACACCTTC.